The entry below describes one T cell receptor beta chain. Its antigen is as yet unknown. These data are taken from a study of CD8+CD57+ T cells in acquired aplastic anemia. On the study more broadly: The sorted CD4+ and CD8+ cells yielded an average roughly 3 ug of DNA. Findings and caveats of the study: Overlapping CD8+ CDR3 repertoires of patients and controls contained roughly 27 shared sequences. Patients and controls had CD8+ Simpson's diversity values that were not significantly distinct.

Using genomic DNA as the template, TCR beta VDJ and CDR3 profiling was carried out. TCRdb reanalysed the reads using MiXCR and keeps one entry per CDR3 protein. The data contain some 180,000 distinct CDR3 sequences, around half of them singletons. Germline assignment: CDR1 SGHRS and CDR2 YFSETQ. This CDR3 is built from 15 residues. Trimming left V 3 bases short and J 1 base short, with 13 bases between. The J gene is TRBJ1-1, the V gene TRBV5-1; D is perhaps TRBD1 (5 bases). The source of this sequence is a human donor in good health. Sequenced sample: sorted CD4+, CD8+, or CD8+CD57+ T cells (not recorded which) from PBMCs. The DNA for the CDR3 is TGCGCCAGCAGCTCGGGGCGAACCAAGAACACTGAAGCTTTCTTT. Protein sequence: CASSSGRTKNTEAFF.